This passage covers 8 T cell receptor beta chains from one sample sequenced in a study of post-analysis software for immune sequencing data. Included in the TCR beta cDNA libraries were unique molecular identifiers. TCRdb processed the PCR reads anew with MiXCR; each CDR3 protein has one entry. The sample consists of 500,000 to 600,000 distinct CDR3 sequences, 44% of them appearing once. Findings and caveats of the study: Relative to controls, patients had five TRBV segments at higher frequency, with TRBV5-6, TRBV5-1 and TRBV20-1 among these.

The antigens of these receptors remain unknown. The sequenced material came from blood. The receptors were sampled from a girl aged 5-17 years with multiple sclerosis.

This chain links TRBV11-2 with TRBJ2-1; 9 bases match TRBD2. The junction had 10 bases not matched to a gene; V was cut back by 5 bases and J by 8 bases. Looked up from germline, CDR1 is SGHAT and CDR2 is FQNNGV. This CDR3 is 15 amino acids long. The CDR3 DNA sequence: TGTGCCAGCAGCCTCACGGGACTAGCTACCGATGAGCAGTTCTTC. Translation gives CASSLTGLATDEQFF.

The V call is TRBV10-3, the J call TRBJ2-5; possible D gene TRBD1, 5 bases. CDR3 length equals 14 residues. Trimming shortened V by 8 bases and J by 4 bases, and 17 bases separated the two germline ends. Looked up from germline, CDR1 is ENHRY and CDR2 is SYGVKD. CDR3 region: CAIGPGAGSETQYF. The CDR3 DNA sequence: TGTGCCATCGGACCCGGAGCAGGGTCAGAGACCCAGTACTTC.

The V gene is TRBV12-3 or TRBV12-4, the J gene TRBJ1-1; a weak D match, TRBD1 (6 bases). V was trimmed by 4 bases and J by 6 bases, leaving 21 bases between them. The CDR3 runs to 16 residues. CDR3 sequence reads: CASSSGGGGSFAEAFF. The CDR3 bases are TGTGCCAGCAGTTCTGGAGGGGGAGGGAGCTTCGCTGAAGCTTTCTTT.

CDR3 sequence (DNA): TGTGCCAGCAGCTTAGCGACATGTGGTGTTTGGGCTCTAACAGATACGCAGTATTTT. Translated, it gives CASSLATCGVWALTDTQYF. The rearrangement links TRBV7-6 to TRBJ2-3; no clear D gene. This CDR3 comprises 19 residues. Trimming removed 0 bases at V and 3 bases at J, with 22 bases between. CDR1 is SGHVS, CDR2 FNYEAQ, per germline. The whole variable domain, filled in from reference TRBV7-6 and TRBJ2-3, reads GAGVSQSPRYKVTKRGQDVALRCDPISGHVSLYWYRQALGQGPEFLTYFNYEAQQDKSGLPNDRFSAERPEGSISTLTIQRTEQRDSAMYRCASSLATCGVWALTDTQYFGPGTRLTVL.

The chain employs TRBV21-1 and TRBJ2-7; the DNA was not compared with TRBD1, the D call given in the table. TRBV21-1 is marked as a pseudogene. The CDR3 extends over 15 amino acids. CDR3 nucleotides: TGTGCCAGCAGCAAACTTGTTCAGGGTGACTACGAGCAGTACTTC. Encoded protein: CASSKLVQGDYEQYF.

The genes are TRBV20-1 and TRBJ1-3, with TRBD1 as a possible D gene (6 bases). The CDR3 length is 15 residues. Germline V gene data show CDR1 as DFQATT and CDR2 as SNEGSKA (reference sequence). Trimming cost V 0 bases and J 7 bases, with 16 bases left between them. The CDR3, as DNA: TGCAGTGCTAGAGATTTGGACAGCGCAACGAACACCATATATTTT. This translates into CSARDLDSATNTIYF.

The genes are TRBV12-3 or TRBV12-4 and TRBJ2-7; 10 positions agree with TRBD2. The end of the DNA fits TRBJ2-5 better, so the J call may be wrong. The CDR3 is 14 amino acids. CDR3 in DNA: TGTGCCAGCAGCCTTTATAGCGGGAGGGAGACCCAGTACTTC. This gives the protein CASSLYSGRETQYF.

This clonotype was detected a few times. The chain is built from TRBV29-1 and TRBJ2-1; the match to TRBD1 covers 8 bases. This CDR3 is built from 14 residues. Germline V gene data show CDR1 as SQVTM and CDR2 as ANQGSEA. The V and J ends lost 6 bases and 5 bases, in that order; junction bases with no gene match: 9. The CDR3 region has the DNA TGCAGCGTAGCCCGACAGGGGAACAACAATGAGCAGTTCTTC. Its protein product is CSVARQGNNNEQFF.